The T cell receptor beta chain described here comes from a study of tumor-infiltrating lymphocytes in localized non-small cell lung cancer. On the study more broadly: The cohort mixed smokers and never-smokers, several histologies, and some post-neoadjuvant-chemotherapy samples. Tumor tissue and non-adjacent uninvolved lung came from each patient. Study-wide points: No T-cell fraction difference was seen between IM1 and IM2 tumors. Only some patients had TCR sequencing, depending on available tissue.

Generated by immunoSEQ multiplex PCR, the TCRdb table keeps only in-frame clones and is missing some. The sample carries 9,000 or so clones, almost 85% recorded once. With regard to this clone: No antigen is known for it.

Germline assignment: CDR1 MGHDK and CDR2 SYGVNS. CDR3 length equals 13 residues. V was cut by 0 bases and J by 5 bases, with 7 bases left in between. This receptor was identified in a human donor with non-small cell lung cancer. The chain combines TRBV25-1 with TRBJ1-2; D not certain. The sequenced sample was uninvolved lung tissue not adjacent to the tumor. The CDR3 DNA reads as TGTGCCAGCAGTGAATACGGCCAGTATGGCTACACCTTC. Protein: CASSEYGQYGYTF.